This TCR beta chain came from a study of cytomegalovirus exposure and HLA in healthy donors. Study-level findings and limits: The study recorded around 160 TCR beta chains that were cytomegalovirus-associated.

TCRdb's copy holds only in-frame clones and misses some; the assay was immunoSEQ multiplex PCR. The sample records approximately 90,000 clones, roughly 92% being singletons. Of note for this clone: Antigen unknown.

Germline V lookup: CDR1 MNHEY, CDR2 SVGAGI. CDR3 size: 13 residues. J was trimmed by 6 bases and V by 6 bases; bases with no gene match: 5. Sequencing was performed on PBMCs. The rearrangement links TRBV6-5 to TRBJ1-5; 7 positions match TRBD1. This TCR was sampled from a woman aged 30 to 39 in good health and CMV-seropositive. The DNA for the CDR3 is TGTGCCAGCAGCCGGCAGGGGGGTCAGCCCCAGCATTTT. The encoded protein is CASSRQGGQPQHF.